The 18 T cell receptor beta chains listed next were all sequenced from one sample in a study of cytomegalovirus exposure and HLA in healthy donors. Amplification used 60 Vbeta primers and 13 Jbeta primers. Profiling relied on immunoSEQ multiplex PCR, and the TCRdb table lists in-frame clones only, not all of them. The sample has 50,000 to 55,000 clones, around 80% seen once. The sequencing input was PBMCs. The source is a boy under 18 in good health and CMV-seropositive.

The rearrangement uses TRBV11-2 and TRBJ2-5; D possibly corresponds to TRBD2 (6 bases). The CDR3 contains 14 residues. Trimming took 5 bases from V and 5 from J, leaving 15 bases between them. Germline CDR1 is SGHAT and CDR2 is FQNNGV. The CDR3 DNA reads TGTGCCAGCAGCCTAATAGGAGGGCGGGAGACCCAGTACTTC. Protein product: CASSLIGGRETQYF.

The V gene is TRBV2, the J gene TRBJ2-3, with D possibly being TRBD2 (7 bases). Germline V lookup: CDR1 SNHLY, CDR2 FYNNEI. The CDR3 loop spans 14 amino acids. The ends were cut back, 11 bases at V and 0 bases at J, with 15 bases in the middle. CDR3 coding DNA: TGTGCCGGGAGGGGGGGCCGTAGCACAGATACGCAGTATTTT. Translating it yields CAGRGGRSTDTQYF.

The V and J genes are TRBV16 and TRBJ2-5; possible D gene TRBD2, 6 bases. Trimming pared 7 bases from V and 1 base from J, leaving 10 bases between. Per the germline V gene, CDR1 is KGHSY and CDR2 is FQNENV. There are 13 residues in the CDR3. The CDR3 DNA is TGTGCCAGCATCTCGGGACTCCAAGAGACCCAGTACTTC. It is translated as CASISGLQETQYF.

DNA for the CDR3: TGTGCCAGCAGCTTGGGGCCCCCCAGCAATCAGCCCCAGCATTTT. Protein sequence: CASSLGPPSNQPQHF. This sequence joins TRBV5-5 and TRBJ1-5; D is unresolved. Germline V lookup: CDR1 SGHKS, CDR2 YYEKEE (reference sequence). The V end lost 0 bases, the J end lost 1 base, and 8 bases lay between the germline ends. The CDR3 contains 15 residues.

The chain employs TRBV18 and TRBJ2-7; possibly TRBD2 for D (7 bases). The CDR3 spans 18 residues. V was clipped by 4 bases and J by 0 bases, with 22 bases between them. The germline gives CDR1 KGHSH, CDR2 LQKENI. In nucleotides, the CDR3 is TGTGCCAGCTCACGGCGGGGGCTGCAGCGACCCATCTCCTACGAGCAGTACTTC. Translating gives CASSRRGLQRPISYEQYF.

The chain has TRBV7-2 and TRBJ1-6; maybe TRBD1 (5 bases). The CDR3 runs to 15 residues. Germline CDR1 reads SGHTA; CDR2 reads FQGNSA. The germline V and J ends were trimmed by 0 bases and 7 bases, with 10 bases remaining between them. The CDR3 region has the DNA TGTGCCAGCAGCTTAGCTGGCGGGACCAATTCACCCCTCCACTTT. It is translated as CASSLAGGTNSPLHF.

The genes are TRBV14 and TRBJ2-3; 8 positions agree with TRBD2. The germline V gene has CDR1 SGHDN and CDR2 FVKESK. With V trimmed by 0 bases and J by 2 bases, 10 bases remained unmatched. The CDR3 extends over 18 amino acids. The chain's CDR3 is CASSQDLIAGTFTDTQYF. DNA of the CDR3: TGTGCCAGCAGCCAAGATCTGATAGCGGGGACCTTCACAGATACGCAGTATTTT.

The CDR3 bases are TGTGCCAGCAGTGCCCCGGGACTAAATGGCGGGGAGACCCAGTACTTC. Amino acids: CASSAPGLNGGETQYF. This chain links TRBV6-1 with TRBJ2-5; 7 bases are shared with TRBD2. The germline V gene encodes CDR1 MNHNS and CDR2 SASEGT. This CDR3 region has 16 residues. Trimming removed 4 bases from V and 5 bases from J; junction bases left unmatched: 13.

This chain links TRBV19 with TRBJ2-5, with TRBD2 matching 9 bases. Germline V CDR1 and CDR2: LNHDA, SQIVND (reference sequence). CDR3 length: 13 amino acids. V was pared by 5 bases and J by 4 bases, with 2 bases of the junction left unmatched. CDR3 sequence reads: CASSATSGETQYF. The CDR3 DNA follows: TGTGCCAGTAGTGCGACTAGCGGAGAGACCCAGTACTTC.

The chain carries TRBV6-5 and TRBJ1-2, with D uncertain. V dropped 2 bases and J dropped 2 bases, with 9 bases sitting between them. The CDR3 totals 14 residues. Germline V gene sequence: CDR1 MNHEY, CDR2 SVGAGI. The CDR3 spells CASSYLSQNYGYTF. CDR3 bases: TGTGCCAGCAGTTACCTCTCGCAGAACTATGGCTACACCTTC.

This chain links TRBV4-1 with TRBJ1-3, with 7 bases lining up with TRBD1. Germline CDR1 is MGHRA and CDR2 is YSYEKL. This CDR3 is built from 16 residues. The J segment lost 1 base and the V segment lost 4 bases, leaving 7 bases of the junction unmatched. In DNA form, the CDR3 reads TGCGCCAGCAGCCTATACAGGGGTGGGTCTGGAAACACCATATATTTT. Translating gives CASSLYRGGSGNTIYF.

V is TRBV27 and J is TRBJ1-2; TRBD1 is a possible D gene (5 bases). V shed 0 bases and J shed 4 bases, with 9 bases lying between them. The CDR3 has 14 amino acids. Per the germline V gene, CDR1 is MNHEY and CDR2 is SMNVEV (reference sequence). CDR3 nucleotide sequence: TGTGCCAGCAGTTTATCGGCGCAGGGCTATGGCTACACCTTC. Encoded protein: CASSLSAQGYGYTF.

The chain links TRBV4-1 to TRBJ1-1, with 8 bases fitting TRBD1. The CDR3 totals 14 residues. Trimming took 4 bases from V and 4 from J; bases not matched to a gene: 5. CDR1 and CDR2 from the germline V gene are MGHRA and YSYEKL. For the CDR3, the DNA is TGCGCCAGCAGCCGGGCGCAGGGGGCCACTGAAGCTTTCTTT. It specifies CASSRAQGATEAFF.

This chain connects TRBV11-2 to TRBJ1-3; D remains unclear. Germline CDR1 SGHAT, CDR2 FQNNGV. Trimming took 3 bases from V and 3 from J, leaving 6 bases between them. The CDR3 runs to 13 residues. CDR3 nucleotides: TGTGCCAGCAGCTTGAACAATGGAAACACCATATATTTT. It encodes CASSLNNGNTIYF.

CDR3 in DNA: TGTGCCAGCAGTCTAGGGGGGGTCCGCACAGATACGCAGTATTTT. Residues: CASSLGGVRTDTQYF. This rearrangement joins TRBV9 to TRBJ2-3; possible D gene TRBD2, 7 bases. V was trimmed by 5 bases and J by 1 base, leaving 14 bases between them. The germline V gene encodes CDR1 SGDLS and CDR2 YYNGEE. This CDR3 has 15 amino acids.

This sequence joins TRBV27 and TRBJ2-1; 8 nucleotides line up with TRBD2. With V trimmed by 3 bases and J by 5 bases, 6 bases remained unmatched. The CDR3 runs to 15 residues. The V gene's germline CDR1 is MNHEY and CDR2 SMNVEV (reference sequence). This CDR3 reads CASSFQAGADNEQFF. DNA for the CDR3: TGTGCCAGCAGTTTCCAAGCGGGGGCCGACAATGAGCAGTTCTTC.

This clone was detected only once. The chain combines TRBV7-9 with TRBJ2-3; 9 nucleotides match TRBD2. CDR3 length equals 19 residues. CDR1 and CDR2 (germline): SEHNR, FQNEAQ (reference sequence). Losses at the gene ends were 5 bases for V and 2 bases for J; bases not matched to a gene: 17. This CDR3 reads CASSPGGSGGALNTDTQYF. Written as DNA, the CDR3 is TGTGCCAGCAGCCCGGGCGGTAGCGGGGGAGCTCTGAACACAGATACGCAGTATTTT.

The gene calls are TRBV4-2 and TRBJ2-4; weak D call: TRBD1 (5 bases). Looked up from germline, CDR1 is LGHNA and CDR2 is YNFKEQ. Trimming shortened V by 0 bases and J by 6 bases, and 15 bases separated the two germline ends. This CDR3 is built from 16 residues. This CDR3 reads CASSQEVIGRGNIQYF. The CDR3 nucleotides are TGTGCCAGCAGCCAAGAGGTTATAGGAAGGGGAAACATTCAGTACTTC.